Below are 5 T cell receptor beta chains sequenced from a single sample in a study of control samples from healthy donors and cancer patients. The table came from immunoSEQ multiplex PCR; TCRdb's copy has only in-frame clones and leaves some out. Here the sample spans tens of thousands of clones, 70% to 90% being singletons. Source material: PBMCs. The receptors come from an older woman with head and neck cancer.

V gene TRBV19 combines with J gene TRBJ1-5; weak D call: TRBD1 (5 bases). CDR3 length: 18 residues. With 3 bases removed from V and 0 bases from J, the gap between germline ends came to 18 bases. CDR1 and CDR2 from the germline V gene are LNHDA and SQIVND (reference sequence). The chain's CDR3 is CASSITVGLRGSNQPQHF. The DNA for the CDR3 is TGTGCCAGTAGTATCACCGTGGGATTGAGGGGTAGCAATCAGCCCCAGCATTTT.

The rearrangement uses TRBV24-1 and TRBJ2-1, with 8 bases matching TRBD1. Germline V gives CDR1 KGHDR, CDR2 SFDVKD. This CDR3 is 14 amino acids long. V dropped 5 bases and J dropped 8; count of bases not matched to a gene: 7. CDR3 nucleotide sequence: TGTGCCACCAGTGTGCAGGGGGCGCGCGATGAGCAGTTCTTC. This gives the protein CATSVQGARDEQFF.

This clone was seen only once. This chain uses TRBV12-3 or TRBV12-4 with TRBJ2-1; D unresolved. The CDR3 extends over 12 amino acids. V gave up 3 bases and J gave up 9 bases, with 9 bases separating them. Here the CDR3 DNA reads TGTGCCAGCAGTTTTGTCGGTATTGAGCAGTTCTTC. This codes for CASSFVGIEQFF.

DNA of the CDR3: TGTGCCAGCAGTCCGACAGGTTTTGTGGACGCAAAGGGAGTCTTTGCGCAGTACTTC. Translated: CASSPTGFVDAKGVFAQYF. V usage is TRBV28 and J usage is TRBJ2-7; the D gene is possibly TRBD1 (6 bases). CDR1 MDHEN and CDR2 SYDVKM come from the germline V gene. The CDR3 is 19 amino acids. V lost 5 bases, J lost 9 bases, and 35 bases lay in between.

The chain carries TRBV19 and TRBJ1-5, with D perhaps TRBD1 (6 bases). Trimming stripped 4 bases from V and 3 bases from J, with 7 bases between. Looked up from germline, CDR1 is LNHDA and CDR2 is SQIVND (reference sequence). This CDR3 comprises 13 residues. CDR3 DNA: TGTGCCAGTAGTAGGGGGCCCAATCAGCCCCAGCATTTT. Amino acids: CASSRGPNQPQHF. The complete variable domain, with remaining parts taken from reference TRBV19 and TRBJ1-5, reads DGGITQSPKYLFRKEGQNVTLSCEQNLNHDAMYWYRQDPGQGLRLIYYSQIVNDFQKGDIAEGYSVSREKKESFPLTVTSAQKNPTAFYLCASSRGPNQPQHFGDGTRLSIL.